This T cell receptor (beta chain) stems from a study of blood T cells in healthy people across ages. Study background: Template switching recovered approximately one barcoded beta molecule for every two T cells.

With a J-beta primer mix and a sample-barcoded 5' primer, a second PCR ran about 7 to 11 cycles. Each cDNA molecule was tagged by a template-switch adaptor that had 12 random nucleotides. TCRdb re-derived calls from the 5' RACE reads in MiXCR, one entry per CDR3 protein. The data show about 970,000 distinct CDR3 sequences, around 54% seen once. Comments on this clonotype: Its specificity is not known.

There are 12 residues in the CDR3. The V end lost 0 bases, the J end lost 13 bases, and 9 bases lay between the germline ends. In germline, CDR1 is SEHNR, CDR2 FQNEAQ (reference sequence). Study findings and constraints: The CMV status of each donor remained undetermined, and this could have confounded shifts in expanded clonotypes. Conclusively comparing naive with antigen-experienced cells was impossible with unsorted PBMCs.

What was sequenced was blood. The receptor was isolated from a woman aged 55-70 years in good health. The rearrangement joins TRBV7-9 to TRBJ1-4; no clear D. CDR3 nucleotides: TGTGCCAGCAGCTTAGCCAGGCGGCGACTGTTTTTT. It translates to CASSLARRRLFF.